The 22 T cell receptor beta chains given below trace back to one sample, sequenced in a study of blood T cell repertoires in COVID-19. Sequenced by immunoSEQ multiplex PCR; TCRdb stores in-frame clones only, minus some. This sample has 300,000 to 400,000 clones, with approximately 86% found just once. Sequencing was performed on PBMCs or T cells enriched from blood (not recorded which). These receptor sequences come from a woman between 35 and 50 years old with acute COVID-19.

In the case of this clone: The junction does not match germline at one end; this may be a read error. This chain links TRBV5-5 with TRBJ1-2; 8 positions agree with TRBD1. This CDR3 is built from 15 residues. The V gene's germline CDR1 is SGHKS and CDR2 YYEKEE (reference sequence). The CDR3 protein is CASILDRETLRGYTF. CDR3 bases: TGTGCCAGCATCTTGGACAGGGAAACCTTGAGGGGCTACACCTTC.

In this sample, this clone turned up a few times. This chain connects TRBV20-1 to TRBJ2-7; possible D gene TRBD2, 5 bases. Germline loops: CDR1 DFQATT, CDR2 SNEGSKA (reference sequence). Trimming pared 7 bases from V and 6 bases from J, leaving 13 bases between. This CDR3 comprises 11 residues. The chain's CDR3 is CSVGRLVEQYF. The CDR3 DNA reads as TGCAGTGTTGGGAGATTAGTCGAGCAGTACTTC.

This clone was detected once. The chain employs TRBV28 and TRBJ2-7, with 9 bases identical to TRBD1. Germline V lookup: CDR1 MDHEN, CDR2 SYDVKM. The length of the CDR3 is 14 residues. V dropped 6 bases and J dropped 4; count of bases not matched to a gene: 7. For the CDR3, the DNA is TGTGCCAGCAGCTACGGGACAGGGTCTTACGAGCAGTACTTC. Encoded protein: CASSYGTGSYEQYF.

The chain has TRBV29-1 and TRBJ1-3; TRBD1 matches 7 bases. Germline values: CDR1 SQVTM, CDR2 ANQGSEA. This CDR3 comprises 14 residues. Trimming removed 0 bases from V and 2 bases from J; junction bases left unmatched: 1. The DNA for the CDR3 is TGCAGCGTTGAAGACACAGGGGCTGGAAACACCATATATTTT. It is translated as CSVEDTGAGNTIYF.

The chain has TRBV6-2 or TRBV6-3 and TRBJ1-5, with D perhaps TRBD1 (6 bases). V shed 0 bases and J shed 9 bases, with 15 bases lying between them. CDR3 size: 15 residues. Looked up from germline, CDR1 is MNHEY and CDR2 is SVGEGT. CDR3 DNA: TGTGCCAGCAGTTACTCGAACAGGGCCGACCGGCCCCAGCATTTT. Protein sequence: CASSYSNRADRPQHF.

V usage is TRBV27 and J usage is TRBJ2-1; 11 bases match TRBD2. The V gene's germline CDR1 is MNHEY and CDR2 SMNVEV (reference sequence). The CDR3 loop spans 15 amino acids. V shed 6 bases and J 6 bases; nucleotides not matched to a gene: 7. CDR3 bases: TGTGCCAGCAGCCACCCCGGACTAGCGGGCAATGAGCAGTTCTTC. Its translation: CASSHPGLAGNEQFF.

The chain recombines TRBV11-1 with TRBJ2-7; TRBD2 matches at 7 bases. The germline gives CDR1 SGHAT, CDR2 FQDESV (reference sequence). The ends lost 6 bases at V and 2 bases at J; junction bases unmatched: 4. The CDR3 totals 13 residues. The CDR3 DNA is TGTGCCAGCAGTCTAGCGGAGACCTACGAGCAGTACTTC. This codes for CASSLAETYEQYF.

The chain joins TRBV5-1 to TRBJ1-2; 9 bases are shared with TRBD1. Trimming cost V 4 bases and J 4 bases; bases outside gene matches: 11. The CDR3 extends over 16 amino acids. Germline CDR1 is SGHRS and CDR2 is YFSETQ. The CDR3 nucleotides read TGCGCCAGCAGCGAGCAGGACAGGGGTTTCTCCTATGGCTACACCTTC. Its protein product is CASSEQDRGFSYGYTF. The full variable domain, in which reference TRBV5-1 and TRBJ1-2 provide the parts outside the CDR3, is KAGVTQTPRYLIKTRGQQVTLSCSPISGHRSVSWYQQTPGQGLQFLFEYFSETQRNKGNFPGRFSGRQFSNSRSEMNVSTLELGDSALYLCASSEQDRGFSYGYTFGSGTRLTVV.

This clone was seen a single time. The V and J genes are TRBV24-1 and TRBJ2-3; 7 bases line up with TRBD2. CDR3 length equals 13 residues. V gave up 1 base and J gave up 10 bases; unmatched junction bases: 4. The V gene's germline CDR1 is KGHDR and CDR2 SFDVKD. The CDR3 protein is CATSDFRLAAQYF. The CDR3 DNA sequence: TGTGCCACCAGTGATTTTCGGCTAGCGGCGCAGTATTTT.

The chain recombines TRBV10-1 with TRBJ2-7; 7 nucleotides agree with TRBD2. The germline gives CDR1 WNHNN, CDR2 SYGVQD (reference sequence). Trimming cost V 8 bases and J 3 bases; bases outside gene matches: 4. The CDR3 has 12 amino acids. The CDR3 region is CASSGLVYEQYF. Written as DNA, the CDR3 is TGCGCCAGCTCCGGACTAGTCTACGAGCAGTACTTC.

The chain uses TRBV9 and TRBJ2-1, with 15 bases identical to TRBD2. CDR1 SGDLS and CDR2 YYNGEE come from the germline V gene. The CDR3 is 16 residues long. The J segment lost 7 bases and the V segment lost 3 bases, leaving 5 bases of the junction unmatched. Here the CDR3 DNA reads TGTGCCAGCAGCGCCTCCGGGACTAGCGGGAGGAATGAGCAGTTCTTC. It yields the protein CASSASGTSGRNEQFF. The full variable domain, with the rest looked up from reference TRBV9 and TRBJ2-1, is DSGVTQTPKHLITATGQRVTLRCSPRSGDLSVYWYQQSLDQGLQFLIQYYNGEERAKGNILERFSAQQFPDLHSELNLSSLELGDSALYFCASSASGTSGRNEQFFGPGTRLTVL.

CDR3 sequence reads: CSVAGGNQPQHF. In DNA form, the CDR3 reads TGCAGCGTAGCAGGGGGTAATCAGCCCCAGCATTTT. This chain uses TRBV29-1 with TRBJ1-5; 7 bases agree with TRBD1. This CDR3 has 12 amino acids. CDR1 and CDR2 (germline): SQVTM, ANQGSEA. V lost 6 bases, J lost 4 bases, and 3 bases stayed unmatched. The whole variable domain, remainder taken from reference TRBV29-1 and TRBJ1-5, is SAVISQKPSRDICQRGTSLTIQCQVDSQVTMMFWYRQQPGQSLTLIATANQGSEATYESGFVIDKFPISRPNLTFSTLTVSNMSPEDSSIYLCSVAGGNQPQHFGDGTRLSIL.

This rearrangement joins TRBV12-3 or TRBV12-4 to TRBJ2-4, with no clear D. V shed 3 bases and J shed 12 bases, with 12 bases lying between them. The CDR3 spans 12 residues. The CDR3 nucleotides are TGTGCCAGCAGTTTTCAGTTGGGCGCTCAGTACTTC. Residues: CASSFQLGAQYF.

The rearrangement links TRBV11-2 to TRBJ1-6; 7 nucleotides line up with TRBD1. Trimming removed 4 bases from V and 3 bases from J; junction bases left unmatched: 3. Per the germline V gene, CDR1 is SGHAT and CDR2 is FQNNGV. The CDR3 runs to 15 residues. This CDR3 is CASSYGTVYNSPLHF. In nucleotides, the CDR3 is TGTGCCAGCAGCTACGGGACAGTCTATAATTCACCCCTCCACTTT.

V usage is TRBV6-5 and J usage is TRBJ1-1; D ambiguous. V was shortened by 3 bases and J by 0 bases, with 11 bases between the two germline ends. The CDR3 has 15 amino acids. The V gene's germline CDR1 is MNHEY and CDR2 SVGAGI. This CDR3 reads CASSYSRLMNTEAFF. Written as DNA, the CDR3 is TGTGCCAGCAGTTATAGTCGGTTAATGAACACTGAAGCTTTCTTT.

The chain uses TRBV28 and TRBJ1-3; the match to TRBD1 covers 7 bases. CDR1 and CDR2 (germline): MDHEN, SYDVKM. V shed 6 bases, J shed 4 bases, and the junction held 9 bases outside the gene matches. This CDR3 contains 15 residues. CDR3 loop: CASSPPETGGNTIYF. The CDR3 DNA follows: TGTGCCAGCAGCCCCCCCGAGACAGGGGGAAACACCATATATTTT.

The chain recombines TRBV5-4 with TRBJ1-2, with D uncertain. CDR3 size: 15 residues. The germline gives CDR1 SGHNT, CDR2 YYREEE (reference sequence). Trimming stripped 0 bases from V and 3 bases from J, with 12 bases between. CDR3 coding DNA: TGTGCCAGCAGCTTGGACCCCAGGTTTTACTATGGCTACACCTTC. Its translation is CASSLDPRFYYGYTF.

This clone was seen more than once but under ten times. This sequence joins TRBV4-1 and TRBJ2-1; 10 bases fit TRBD2. Germline CDR1 MGHRA, CDR2 YSYEKL. The CDR3 sequence is 18 residues long. V lost 1 base and J lost 3; bases outside the gene matches: 9. CDR3 residues: CASSQGPEGLADYNEQFF. Here the CDR3 DNA reads TGCGCCAGCAGCCAAGGACCCGAAGGACTAGCGGACTACAATGAGCAGTTCTTC.

The chain carries TRBV11-2 and TRBJ2-7; TRBD1 aligns across 10 bases. J was trimmed by 11 bases and V by 4 bases; bases with no gene match: 5. CDR1 and CDR2 from the germline V gene are SGHAT and FQNNGV. This CDR3 is built from 12 residues. CDR3 loop: CASSSDRGREYF. In DNA form, the CDR3 reads TGTGCCAGCAGCTCAGACAGGGGGCGGGAGTACTTC.

The chain couples TRBV6-2 or TRBV6-3 to TRBJ1-1, with 8 bases matching TRBD1. Germline CDR1 is MNHEY and CDR2 is SVGEGT. The junction had 8 bases not matched to a gene; V was cut back by 4 bases and J by 4 bases. There are 15 residues in the CDR3. The CDR3 DNA reads TGTGCCAGCAGTTTCACCGCTACAGGGGGCACTGAAGCTTTCTTT. Protein sequence: CASSFTATGGTEAFF.

The rearrangement uses TRBV19 and TRBJ1-4; D is unclear. From germline, CDR1 is LNHDA and CDR2 SQIVND (reference sequence). Between the trimmed V and J ends, which lost 2 bases and 8 bases, there was a span of 15 bases. CDR3 size: 15 residues. CDR3 nucleotide sequence: TGTGCCAGTAGTATACGCGGAGCCGTACGAGAAAAACTGTTTTTT. Translated: CASSIRGAVREKLFF. Drawing the rest from reference TRBV19 and TRBJ1-4, the complete variable domain is DGGITQSPKYLFRKEGQNVTLSCEQNLNHDAMYWYRQDPGQGLRLIYYSQIVNDFQKGDIAEGYSVSREKKESFPLTVTSAQKNPTAFYLCASSIRGAVREKLFFGSGTQLSVL.

V gene TRBV6-2 or TRBV6-3 combines with J gene TRBJ2-7; 8 nucleotides align to TRBD2. Germline CDR1 is MNHEY and CDR2 is SVGEGT. V trimming: 0 bases; J trimming: 1 base; junction bases outside the gene matches: 2. CDR3 length: 15 amino acids. The CDR3 coding sequence is TGTGCCAGCAGTTACTCTGGCGGGAGGTCCTACGAGCAGTACTTC. It specifies CASSYSGGRSYEQYF.